Listed below are T cell receptor beta chains from one sample, sequenced in a study of blood T cell repertoires in COVID-19. Produced via immunoSEQ multiplex PCR; TCRdb's table is partial and in-frame only. The data show around 300,000 clones, about nine tenths seen once. Sequenced: peripheral blood. These TCRs come from a woman in her thirties or forties who had recovered from COVID-19. Each CDR3 is given with its conserved first and last residue. Each record gives: CDR3 protein, CDR3 DNA, D gene, V gene, J gene. The D gene is left open where the match is weak.

CDR3: CASSRSNQPQHF; DNA: TGTGCCAGCAGTCGGTCTAATCAGCCCCAGCATTTT; D: -; V: TRBV6-5; J: TRBJ1-5
CDR3: CASSQGRVPASEQFF; DNA: TGTGCCAGCAGCCAAGGACGGGTCCCGGCTAGTGAGCAGTTCTTC; D: -; V: TRBV4-2; J: TRBJ2-1
CDR3: CASSPGPTKTQYF; DNA: TGTGCCAGCTCACCTGGTCCGACAAAGACCCAGTACTTC; D: -; V: TRBV18; J: TRBJ2-5
CDR3: CASSAIQDSGANVLTF; DNA: TGCGCCAGCAGCGCCATACAGGACTCTGGGGCCAACGTCCTGACTTTC; D: -; V: TRBV5-1; J: TRBJ2-6
CDR3: CASTPGGSYEQYF; DNA: TGTGCCAGCACCCCGGGTGGCTCCTACGAGCAGTACTTC; D: -; V: TRBV6-5; J: TRBJ2-7
CDR3: CASSLAGTSGYNEQFF; DNA: TGCGCCAGCAGCTTGGCCGGGACTAGCGGTTACAATGAGCAGTTCTTC; D: TRBD2; V: TRBV5-1; J: TRBJ2-1
CDR3: CASSLEGEGEYEQYF; DNA: TGCGCCAGCAGCTTGGAGGGAGAGGGGGAGTACGAGCAGTACTTC; D: -; V: TRBV5-1; J: TRBJ2-7
CDR3: CASSPGWNSPLHF; DNA: TGTGCCAGTAGTCCAGGGTGGAATTCACCCCTCCACTTT; D: -; V: TRBV19; J: TRBJ1-6
CDR3: CASSVAGTGRETQYF; DNA: TGTGCCAGCAGCGTTGCCGGGACAGGGAGAGAGACCCAGTACTTC; D: TRBD1; V: TRBV9; J: TRBJ2-5
CDR3: CAWEGGPNYGYTF; DNA: TGTGCCTGGGAGGGCGGGCCTAACTATGGCTACACCTTC; D: -; V: TRBV30; J: TRBJ1-2
CDR3: CASSDLGQGVYGYTF; DNA: TGTGCCAGCAGCGACCTCGGACAGGGGGTATATGGCTACACCTTC; D: TRBD1; V: TRBV6-5; J: TRBJ1-2
CDR3: CASRDRVSTDTQYF; DNA: TGTGCCAGCCGGGACAGGGTTTCCACAGATACGCAGTATTTT; D: TRBD1; V: TRBV6-5; J: TRBJ2-3
CDR3: CAWSVGTSGNEQFF; DNA: TGTGCCTGGAGCGTCGGGACTAGCGGCAATGAGCAGTTCTTC; D: TRBD2; V: TRBV30; J: TRBJ2-1
CDR3: CASSFFLAGGPDTGELFF; DNA: TGTGCCAGCAGCTTCTTCTTAGCGGGAGGGCCTGACACCGGGGAGCTGTTTTTT; D: TRBD2; V: TRBV11-3; J: TRBJ2-2